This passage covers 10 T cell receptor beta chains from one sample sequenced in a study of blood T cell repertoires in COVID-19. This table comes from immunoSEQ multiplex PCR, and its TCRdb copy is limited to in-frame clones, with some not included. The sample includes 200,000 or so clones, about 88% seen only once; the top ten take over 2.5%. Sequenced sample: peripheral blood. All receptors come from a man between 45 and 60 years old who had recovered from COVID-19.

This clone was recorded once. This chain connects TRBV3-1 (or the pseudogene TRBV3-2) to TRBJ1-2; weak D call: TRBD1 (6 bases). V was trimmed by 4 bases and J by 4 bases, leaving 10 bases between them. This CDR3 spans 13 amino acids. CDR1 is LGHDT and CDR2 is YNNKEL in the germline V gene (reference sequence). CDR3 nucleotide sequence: TGTGCCAGCAGCCGGAGGGGGGGCTATGGCTACACCTTC. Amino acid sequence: CASSRRGGYGYTF.

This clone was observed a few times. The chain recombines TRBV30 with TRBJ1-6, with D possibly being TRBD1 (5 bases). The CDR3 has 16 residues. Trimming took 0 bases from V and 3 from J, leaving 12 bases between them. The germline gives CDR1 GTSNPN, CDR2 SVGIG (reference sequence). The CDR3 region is CAWSVFGGNYNSPLHF. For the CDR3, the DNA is TGTGCCTGGAGTGTATTCGGGGGGAACTATAATTCACCCCTCCACTTT.

CDR3 amino acids: CASSTDRGANQPQHF. For the CDR3, the DNA is TGTGCCAGCAGTACCGACAGGGGCGCCAATCAGCCCCAGCATTTT. The chain combines TRBV6-5 with TRBJ1-5; 8 bases line up with TRBD1. This CDR3 comprises 15 residues. Germline lookup yields CDR1 MNHEY and CDR2 SVGAGI. Trimming at V came to 5 bases and at J to 3 bases, leaving 6 bases not matched to a gene.

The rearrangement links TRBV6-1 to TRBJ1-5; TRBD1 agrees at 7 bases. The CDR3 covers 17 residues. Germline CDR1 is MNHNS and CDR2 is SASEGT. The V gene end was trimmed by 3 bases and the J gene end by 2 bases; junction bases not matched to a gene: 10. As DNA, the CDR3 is TGTGCCAGCAGTGAGGGTGTGGGGACAGCTCGCAATCAGCCCCAGCATTTT. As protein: CASSEGVGTARNQPQHF.

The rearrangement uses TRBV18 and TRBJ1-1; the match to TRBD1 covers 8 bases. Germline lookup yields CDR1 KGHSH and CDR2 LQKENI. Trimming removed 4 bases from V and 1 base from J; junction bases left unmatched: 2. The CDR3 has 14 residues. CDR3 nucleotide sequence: TGTGCCAGCTCACTGGACAGGGCGAACACTGAAGCTTTCTTT. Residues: CASSLDRANTEAFF.

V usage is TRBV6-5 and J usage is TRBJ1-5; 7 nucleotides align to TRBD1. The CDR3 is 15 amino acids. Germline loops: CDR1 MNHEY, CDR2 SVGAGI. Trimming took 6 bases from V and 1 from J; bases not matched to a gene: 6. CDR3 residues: CASRRQGNSNQPQHF. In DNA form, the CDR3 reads TGTGCCAGCAGGAGACAGGGCAACAGCAATCAGCCCCAGCATTTT.

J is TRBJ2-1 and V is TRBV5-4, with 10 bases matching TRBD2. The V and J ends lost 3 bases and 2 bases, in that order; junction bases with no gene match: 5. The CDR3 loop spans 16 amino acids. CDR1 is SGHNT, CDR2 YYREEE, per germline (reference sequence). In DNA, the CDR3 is TGTGCCAGCAGCTCACGGACTAGCGGTCCCTACAATGAGCAGTTCTTC. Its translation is CASSSRTSGPYNEQFF.

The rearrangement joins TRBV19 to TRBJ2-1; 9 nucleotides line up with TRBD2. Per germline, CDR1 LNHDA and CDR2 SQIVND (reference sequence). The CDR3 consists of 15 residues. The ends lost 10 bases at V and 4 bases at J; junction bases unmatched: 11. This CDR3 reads CATSPLAGPYNEQFF. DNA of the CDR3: TGTGCCACCAGTCCCCTAGCGGGGCCTTACAATGAGCAGTTCTTC.

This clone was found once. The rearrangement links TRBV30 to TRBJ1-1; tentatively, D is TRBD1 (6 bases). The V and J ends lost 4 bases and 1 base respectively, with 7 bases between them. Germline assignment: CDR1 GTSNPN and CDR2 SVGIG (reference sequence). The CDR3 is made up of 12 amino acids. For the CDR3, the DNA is TGTGCCTGGAACAGGGCGAACACTGAAGCTTTCTTT. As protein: CAWNRANTEAFF.

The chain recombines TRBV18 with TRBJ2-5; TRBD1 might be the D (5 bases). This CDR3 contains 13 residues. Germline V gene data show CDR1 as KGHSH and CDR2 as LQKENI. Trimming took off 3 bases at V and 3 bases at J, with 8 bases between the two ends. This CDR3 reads CASSPGLKETQYF. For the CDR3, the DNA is TGTGCCAGCTCACCGGGGCTCAAAGAGACCCAGTACTTC.